This T cell receptor (beta chain) emerged from a study of T cell responses to AZD1222 COVID-19 vaccine. The study, taken as a whole, reports: Close to half of spike-specific TCRs reportedly recognize unmutated variant regions. Increases in Spike-specific TCR breadth and depth were seen after two AZD1222 doses. Donors, mostly white British, included more females; clonal diversity was possibly underestimated. Recipients of AZD1222 seropositive at baseline numbered only 6 or 7.

The assay was immunoSEQ multiplex PCR, and TCRdb's table has in-frame clones only and misses some. The table has under 200,000 clones, about 92% seen once; the top ten hold roughly 4%. To note about this clone: The target antigen is unknown.

The CDR3 runs to 16 residues. Germline values: CDR1 KGHDR, CDR2 SFDVKD. The germline V and J ends were trimmed by 4 bases and 8 bases, with 20 bases remaining between them. This receptor was obtained from an adult who received the MenACWY meningococcal vaccine as a control. The chain joins TRBV24-1 to TRBJ2-1; D is perhaps TRBD2 (7 bases). The sequencing used peripheral blood, collected 28 days after the second dose of the MenACWY control vaccine. The CDR3 DNA sequence: TGTGCCACCAGTGACCCGCAAGCGGGACATCGGGATGAGCAGTTCTTC. It translates to CATSDPQAGHRDEQFF.